This T cell receptor beta chain is from a study of T cell responses to AZD1222 COVID-19 vaccine. The table came from immunoSEQ multiplex PCR; TCRdb's copy has only in-frame clones and leaves some out. The sample contains 150,000 to 200,000 clones, almost 95% of which appear only once. The V gene's germline CDR1 is MNHEY and CDR2 SMNVEV (reference sequence). There are 15 residues in the CDR3. The V and J ends lost 4 bases and 4 bases respectively, with 16 bases between them. As to this clone: Its antigen is as yet unknown.

Points from the study as a whole: Reports say nearly half of spike-specific TCRs go after unmutated variant regions. Spike-specific TCRs gained breadth and depth after people received two AZD1222 doses.

This receptor was obtained from an adult in good health. The chain employs TRBV27 and TRBJ1-1; D not resolved. Source: peripheral blood, taken on day 0 of AZD1222 vaccination. The CDR3 sequence is CASSSLDGQPTEAFF. The CDR3 DNA reads TGTGCCAGCAGTTCCCTCGACGGGCAACCCACTGAAGCTTTCTTT.